The clone carrying this T cell receptor (beta chain) was seen a few times. TCRdb's copy holds only in-frame clones and misses some; the assay was immunoSEQ multiplex PCR. Counted here are about 68,000 clones, about 90% occurring once; the ten biggest clones make up roughly 4.2%. V was clipped by 0 bases and J by 4 bases; unmatched bases: 8. CDR3 length: 17 amino acids. CDR1 is LNHNV, CDR2 YYDKDF, per germline (reference sequence). The sample comes from a study of chemoradiotherapy in HPV16-positive cancers. Sequencing was performed on blood, taken from a patient who underwent chemoradiotherapy. The origin of this receptor is a human donor with HPV-associated anogenital cancer. The rearrangement uses TRBV15 and TRBJ2-2; 7 nucleotides agree with TRBD1. CDR3 loop: CATSRDLGGASTGELFF. The DNA for the CDR3 is TGTGCCACCAGCAGAGATCTAGGGGGCGCTAGCACCGGGGAGCTGTTTTTT.